This TCR beta chain was observed in a study of T cells after yellow fever vaccination. At the level of the study: Each low-cell-number fraction was prepared by means of SMART-Seq v4 Ultra Low Input.

This clonotype was seen repeatedly, ten times or more. The target antigen is unknown. General study results and limits: Abundant bulk-population clonotypes could contaminate the FACS-sorted repertoires. A secondary response was less intense yet reached its peak sooner, at day 5 versus 15.

5'RACE template switching produced TCR cDNA carrying a universal primer site and UMIs. A single record per CDR3 protein comes from TCRdb applying MiXCR to the 5' RACE reads. The table shows hundreds of thousands of distinct CDR3 sequences, with 12% occurring only once. V lost 5 bases to trimming and J lost 9 bases, with 8 bases between them. The length of the CDR3 is 11 residues. Material: PBMCs, obtained on the day of the yellow fever booster vaccination. The source of this sequence is a man aged 25-40 years who received the YFV17D yellow fever vaccine. The chain combines TRBV12-3 or TRBV12-4 with TRBJ2-1; D not resolved. CDR3 residues: CASSLTSEQFF. CDR3 sequence (DNA): TGTGCCAGCAGTCTGACTTCTGAGCAGTTCTTC.